Following are 10 T cell receptor beta chains from one sample sequenced in a study of blood T cell repertoires in COVID-19 (TCRdb year 2020). Library preparation was by the immunoSEQ multiplex PCR assay. TCRdb took this table from immuneACCESS and kept in-frame rearrangements with V and J called. Such tables lack part of the clones; where checked against another copy, unresolved V genes explain under half of the gap, and the rest is unexplained. This sample lists some 150,000 clones; approximately 83% were detected once. The ten top clones hold approximately 1.4% of the sample. What was sequenced was peripheral blood. The receptors were sampled from a human donor in a cohort sampled during active COVID-19.

This clone has a single count. The chain links TRBV4-2 to TRBJ2-3; maybe TRBD2 (7 bases). The CDR3 loop spans 14 amino acids. CDR1 is LGHNA and CDR2 is YNFKEQ in the germline V gene. V lost 3 bases to trimming and J lost 6 bases, with 13 bases between them. CDR3 nucleotides: TGTGCCAGCAGCCATACGGGGGGCTCGGATACGCAGTATTTT. Translation gives CASSHTGGSDTQYF.

The chain joins TRBV19 to TRBJ2-5, with 7 positions matching TRBD2. CDR1 and CDR2 from the germline V gene are LNHDA and SQIVND (reference sequence). CDR3 length equals 15 residues. The trim removed 5 bases at V and 5 bases at J, leaving 11 bases unmatched. CDR3 sequence: CASSPLFGGGETQYF. DNA for the CDR3: TGTGCCAGTAGTCCCCTTTTCGGGGGAGGGGAGACCCAGTACTTC.

This chain joins TRBV24-1 and TRBJ2-2, with 7 bases aligning to TRBD2. The V gene's germline CDR1 is KGHDR and CDR2 SFDVKD. With 4 bases clipped from V and 6 bases from J, the junction kept 10 bases outside the gene matches. The CDR3 is 16 residues long. The CDR3 is CATSEGGVGRAGELFF. Here the CDR3 DNA reads TGTGCCACCAGTGAGGGAGGGGTCGGGAGAGCCGGGGAGCTGTTTTTT.

CDR3 loop: CASSLLQGGNQPQHF. The CDR3 nucleotides read TGTGCCAGCAGTTTATTACAGGGAGGCAATCAGCCCCAGCATTTT. J is TRBJ1-5 and V is TRBV28; D possibly corresponds to TRBD1 (6 bases). Germline V CDR1 and CDR2: MDHEN, SYDVKM. The CDR3 is 15 residues long. The ends were cut back, 1 base at V and 2 bases at J, with 9 bases in the middle.

The J gene is TRBJ1-1, the V gene TRBV5-1; no firm D call. This CDR3 has 14 amino acids. V lost 0 bases, J lost 1 base, and 7 bases lay in between. CDR1 is SGHRS, CDR2 YFSETQ, per germline. The CDR3 nucleotides are TGCGCCAGCAGCTTGGGCGGTGCGAACACTGAAGCTTTCTTT. Its protein product is CASSLGGANTEAFF.

J is TRBJ1-5 and V is TRBV19, with D hard to call. Trimming removed 3 bases from V and 2 bases from J, with 11 bases in between. Germline CDR1 and CDR2: LNHDA and SQIVND (reference sequence). CDR3 length: 15 residues. The CDR3 spells CASSIDMQGNQPQHF. CDR3 DNA: TGTGCCAGTAGTATTGATATGCAGGGCAATCAGCCCCAGCATTTT.

The chain is built from TRBV2 and TRBJ1-6, with D hard to call. The germline V and J ends were trimmed by 1 base and 6 bases, with 4 bases remaining between them. Germline V CDR1 and CDR2: SNHLY, FYNNEI. The CDR3 sequence is 13 residues long. Written as DNA, the CDR3 is TGTGCCAGCAGTGAAGTGGCTAATTCACCCCTCCACTTT. Amino acid sequence: CASSEVANSPLHF. The variable domain in full, completed from reference TRBV2 and TRBJ1-6, reads EPEVTQTPSHQVTQMGQEVILRCVPISNHLYFYWYRQILGQKVEFLVSFYNNEISEKSEIFDDQFSVERPDGSNFTLKIRSTKLEDSAMYFCASSEVANSPLHFGNGTRLTVT.

The chain has TRBV7-8 and TRBJ1-4, with D maybe TRBD1 (6 bases). The CDR3 extends over 13 amino acids. Germline CDR1 and CDR2: SGHVS and FQNEAQ. Trimming took off 1 base at V and 8 bases at J, with 8 bases between the two ends. DNA for the CDR3: TGTGCCAGCAGCTTAGGGACAGAAGAAAAACTGTTTTTT. It codes for CASSLGTEEKLFF. The variable domain in full, completed from reference TRBV7-8 and TRBJ1-4, reads GAGVSQSPRYKVAKRGQDVALRCDPISGHVSLFWYQQALGQGPEFLTYFQNEAQLDKSGLPSDRFFAERPEGSVSTLKIQRTQQEDSAVYLCASSLGTEEKLFFGSGTQLSVL.

V gene TRBV5-1 combines with J gene TRBJ2-5; 7 bases are a match to TRBD2. This CDR3 has 16 residues. V trimming: 0 bases; J trimming: 1 base; junction bases outside the gene matches: 6. CDR1 and CDR2 (germline): SGHRS, YFSETQ. DNA for the CDR3: TGCGCCAGCAGCTTGGCGCTAGCGGTAACCCAAGAGACCCAGTACTTC. It translates to CASSLALAVTQETQYF.

J is TRBJ2-5 and V is TRBV7-8, with D possibly being TRBD2 (6 bases). This CDR3 has 16 amino acids. Trimming shortened V by 0 bases and J by 4 bases, and 15 bases separated the two germline ends. Germline loops: CDR1 SGHVS, CDR2 FQNEAQ. The CDR3 is CASSLAWSISGETQYF. CDR3 coding DNA: TGTGCCAGCAGCTTAGCCTGGAGTATTAGCGGAGAGACCCAGTACTTC.